This TCR beta chain was sequenced during a study of T cell responses to AZD1222 COVID-19 vaccine (dated by TCRdb to the early 2020s). As for the study more broadly: A total of about 250 trial participants underwent TCR sequencing, of whom about 210 had received two doses of AZD1222 and 26 had received two doses of the MenACWY control vaccine. Trial participants were enrolled by age into 18-55, 56-69 and 70-plus year subgroups, with roughly 150, 30 and 60 TCR-sequenced participants respectively. The investigation overall reported the following: In the small 56-69-year group, the increase in depth fell short of significance, most likely because of low power. Most participants were white British and females outnumbered males, and the authors suggested that clonal diversity may have been underestimated. Vaccine-associated CD4 TCRs spanned the whole spike protein, with dominant responses in regions 160-218 and 743-854. Reportedly, close to half of the unique spike-specific TCRs recognized epitopes lying outside the regions that are mutated in the B.1.351 and B.1.1.7 variants. Conclusions about previously exposed vaccinees are limited, since just 5 to 7 AZD1222 recipients were seropositive for SARS-CoV-2 at baseline. No day 14 peak-response samples were available, so repertoires were characterized only after the peak T cell response. After two AZD1222 doses, both the breadth and the depth of spike-specific TCRs were significantly higher than at day 0 and than in MenACWY recipients.

The CDR3 regions of human TCRbeta chains were subjected to immunosequencing. For the original study's pipeline: TCRs in the repertoires were compared against a reference library of SARS-CoV-2-specific TCRs that had been generated with the MIRA antigen-specificity platform. Breadth was defined as the fraction of unique TCRs that were SARS-CoV-2-associated. Depth was defined as the fraction of total T cells that were SARS-CoV-2-associated. Each spike-specific TCR was assigned to its reactive spike region and to a CD4 or CD8 class using the MIRA data. Log10-transformed breadth and depth values were compared by one-way ANOVA with Sidak's multiple comparisons tests. TCRdb obtained this table from immuneACCESS and retained in-frame rearrangements with V and J assigned. These tables miss some clones; where compared with another copy, unresolved V genes account for less than half of the shortfall, and the remainder is unexplained. Clonal size and the V and J genes are those of that table, whereas D and trimming came from the DNA. Here the sample has roughly 190,000 clones; 80% to 95% occur a single time. The ten biggest clones cover 1.7% of the sample.

Per the germline V gene, MGHRA is the CDR1 and YSYEKL is the CDR2. Including cysteine and phenylalanine, the CDR3 has 13 amino acids. Only CDR3 DNA is held: 39 bases, read in frame from base 1. V loses 3 bases of germline sequence and J loses 1 base, and the interval between the two ends is 4 bases. The time point label of this sample denotes: about 28 days (+/-7) after the second vaccine dose. Because spike-specific TCR depth and breadth did not differ between the two schedules, AZD1222 recipients who got a second dose at roughly 4 weeks were pooled with those who got a second dose at roughly 12 weeks. The vaccinee samples were drawn from two UK trials, COV001 and COV002, one of which was a single-blind randomized controlled phase 2/3 trial testing AZD1222 (ChAdOx1 nCoV-19) in healthy adults. For TCRbeta chain sequencing, PBMC samples from trial participants were taken at day 0 and at day 28 after the second dose.

Points on this clone: Its antigen is not yet known. Base qualities are missing; no much larger clone stands one base away. Within the sample, other DNA sequences also encode this same CDR3.

The sequence is built from TRBV4-1 and TRBJ1-5, with no confidently assigned D gene. Here the sequenced sample was peripheral blood, taken 28 days after the second AZD1222 dose. This sequence originates from an adult who received the AZD1222 COVID-19 vaccine. CDR3 sequence: CASSQDSNQPQHF. The bases read TGCGCCAGCAGCCAGGACAGCAATCAGCCCCAGCATTTT.